A selection of T cell receptor beta chains follows, all from one sample in a study of vaccination and CD4 T cells after COVID-19. The antigens for these receptors are not known. MiXCR, run by TCRdb on the PCR reads, gives a single entry per CDR3 protein. Of 20,000 to 25,000 distinct CDR3 sequences listed, around half are singletons. The sample consisted of CD4+ T cells from blood, cultured in vitro. The receptors were gathered from a human donor who had recovered from COVID-19. The CDR3 runs from the conserved cysteine through the conserved F or W. The D gene is left open where the match is weak. Clone size is stated in some rows and not others, as once, few, many or a class when expanded.

V gene,D gene,clone size,J gene,CDR3 DNA,CDR3 protein
TRBV10-2,-,-,TRBJ1-5,TGCGCCAGCAGCGGTGGGAATAGCAATCAGCCCCAGCATTTT,CASSGGNSNQPQHF
TRBV3-1,-,-,TRBJ1-5,TGTGCCAGCAGCCAAGACTGGAATCAGCCCCAGCATTTT,CASSQDWNQPQHF
TRBV30,TRBD1,once,TRBJ2-1,TGTGCCTGGAGGGGGACAGGGGTTGTTTCCGATGAGCAGTTCTTC,CAWRGTGVVSDEQFF
TRBV10-3,-,few,TRBJ1-2,TGTGCCATCAGTGAGGCGGTTTGGGGCTACACCTTC,CAISEAVWGYTF
TRBV20-1,-,-,TRBJ2-5,TGCAGTGTAGGGGAAGAAGAGACCCAGTACTTC,CSVGEEETQYF
TRBV6-1,-,once,TRBJ2-3,TGTGCCAGCACCGTGCGGTCTCCAAGCACAGATACGCAGTATTTT,CASTVRSPSTDTQYF
TRBV7-2,-,-,TRBJ2-2,TGTGCCAGCAGCTTAGGAAGTACTGGGGAGCTGTTTTTT,CASSLGSTGELFF
TRBV19,-,few,TRBJ1-4,TGTGCCAGTAGTACCCCAAGGGGAAAACTGTTTTTT,CASSTPRGKLFF
TRBV28,-,-,TRBJ2-5,TGTGCCAGCAAAAATAGGGAGACCCAGTACTTC,CASKNRETQYF
TRBV6-5,-,-,TRBJ2-7,TGTGCCAGCAGTTTGACAGGCTCCTACGAGCAGTACTTC,CASSLTGSYEQYF
TRBV6-5,-,-,TRBJ1-2,TGTGCCAGCAGTTCGGACGCCGCCAAGGGGGGGGCTGGCTACACCTTC,CASSSDAAKGGAGYTF
TRBV21-1,-,few,TRBJ2-7,TGTGCCAGCAGCAAAGTGTGGGCACATATCTACGAGCAGTACTTC,CASSKVWAHIYEQYF
TRBV9,-,-,TRBJ1-1,TGTGCCAGCGGCGTAGCGCCCCTCGGCACTGAAGCTTTCTTT,CASGVAPLGTEAFF
TRBV2,TRBD2,-,TRBJ2-3,TGTGCCAGCAGTGTAGCGGGAGCGGGAGATACGCAGTATTTT,CASSVAGAGDTQYF
TRBV7-9,TRBD1,-,TRBJ1-1,TGTGCCAGCAGCTCCGGGGACAGAAACACTGAAGCTTTCTTT,CASSSGDRNTEAFF
TRBV29-1,-,-,TRBJ2-2,TGCAGCGTTGCTAGGGGAGTCGGCACCGGGGAGCTGTTTTTT,CSVARGVGTGELFF
TRBV7-3,TRBD2,few,TRBJ2-5,TGTGCCAGCAGCTTGGGACTAGCGGAAGAGACCCAGTACTTC,CASSLGLAEETQYF
TRBV12-3/TRBV12-4,-,-,TRBJ1-1,TGTGCCAGCAGTACCGGGGAGCATAGGAACACTGAAGCTTTCTTT,CASSTGEHRNTEAFF
TRBV20-1,TRBD1,-,TRBJ1-5,TGCAGTGCTAGCCACAGGGGTAATCAGCCCCAGCATTTT,CSASHRGNQPQHF
TRBV28,-,-,TRBJ2-2,TGTGCCAGCAGTTTAGGGCAGAACACCGGGGAGCTGTTTTTT,CASSLGQNTGELFF
TRBV4-2,-,-,TRBJ1-4,TGTGCCAGCAGCCAGGTGACAGGAGGAGGTGAAAAACTGTTTTTT,CASSQVTGGGEKLFF
TRBV20-1,TRBD1,few,TRBJ1-5,TGCAGTGCGACACAGGGGATGGGGCAGCCCCAGCATTTT,CSATQGMGQPQHF